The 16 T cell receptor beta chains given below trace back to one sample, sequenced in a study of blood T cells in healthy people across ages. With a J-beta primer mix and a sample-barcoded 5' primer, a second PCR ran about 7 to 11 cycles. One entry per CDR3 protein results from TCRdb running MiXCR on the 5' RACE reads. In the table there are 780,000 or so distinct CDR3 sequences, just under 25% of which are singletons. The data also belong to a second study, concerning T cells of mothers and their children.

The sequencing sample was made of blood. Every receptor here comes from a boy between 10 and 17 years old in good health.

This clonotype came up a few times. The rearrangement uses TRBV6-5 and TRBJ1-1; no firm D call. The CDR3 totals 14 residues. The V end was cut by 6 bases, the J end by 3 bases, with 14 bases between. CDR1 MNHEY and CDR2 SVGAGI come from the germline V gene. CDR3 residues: CASSTDIWDTEAFF. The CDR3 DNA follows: TGTGCCAGCAGCACAGACATATGGGACACTGAAGCTTTCTTT.

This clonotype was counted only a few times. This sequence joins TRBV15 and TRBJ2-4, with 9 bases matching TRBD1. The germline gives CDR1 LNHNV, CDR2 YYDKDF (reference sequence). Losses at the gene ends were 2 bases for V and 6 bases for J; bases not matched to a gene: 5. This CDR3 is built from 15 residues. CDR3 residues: CATSRKPGQGNIQYF. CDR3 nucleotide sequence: TGTGCCACCAGCAGAAAGCCGGGACAGGGAAACATTCAGTACTTC.

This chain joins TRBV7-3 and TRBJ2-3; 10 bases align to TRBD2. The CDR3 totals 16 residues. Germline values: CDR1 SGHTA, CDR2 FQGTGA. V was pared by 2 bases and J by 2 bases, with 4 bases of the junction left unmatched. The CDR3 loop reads CASSLASGGDTDTQYF. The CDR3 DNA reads TGTGCCAGCAGCTTAGCTAGCGGGGGCGACACAGATACGCAGTATTTT.

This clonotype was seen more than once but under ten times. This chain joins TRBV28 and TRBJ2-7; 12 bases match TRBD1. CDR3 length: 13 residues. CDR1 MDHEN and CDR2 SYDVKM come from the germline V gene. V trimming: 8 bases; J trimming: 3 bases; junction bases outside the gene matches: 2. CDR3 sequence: CASGTGGLYEQYF. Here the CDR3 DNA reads TGTGCCAGCGGGACAGGGGGCCTCTACGAGCAGTACTTC.

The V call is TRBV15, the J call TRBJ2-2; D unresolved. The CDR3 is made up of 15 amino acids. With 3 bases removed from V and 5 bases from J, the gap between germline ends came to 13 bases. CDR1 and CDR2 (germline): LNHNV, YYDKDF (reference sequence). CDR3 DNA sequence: TGTGCCACCAGCAGGTGGGGATCGGAAACCGGGGAGCTGTTTTTT. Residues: CATSRWGSETGELFF. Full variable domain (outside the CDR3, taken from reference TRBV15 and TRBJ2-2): DAMVIQNPRYQVTQFGKPVTLSCSQTLNHNVMYWYQQKSSQAPKLLFHYYDKDFNNEADTPDNFQSRRPNTSFCFLDIRSPGLGDTAMYLCATSRWGSETGELFFGEGSRLTVL.

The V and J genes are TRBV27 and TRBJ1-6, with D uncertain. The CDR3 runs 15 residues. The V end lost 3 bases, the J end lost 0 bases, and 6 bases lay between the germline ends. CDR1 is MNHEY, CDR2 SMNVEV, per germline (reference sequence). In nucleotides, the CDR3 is TGTGCCAGCAGTTTCGGCTACTCCTATAATTCACCCCTCCACTTT. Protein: CASSFGYSYNSPLHF.

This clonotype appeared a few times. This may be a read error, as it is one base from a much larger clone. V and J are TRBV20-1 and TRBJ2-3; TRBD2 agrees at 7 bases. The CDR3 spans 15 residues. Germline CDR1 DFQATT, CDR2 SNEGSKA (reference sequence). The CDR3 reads CRASPLARDTDTQYF. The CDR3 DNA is TGCCGTGCTAGCCCACTAGCGAGGGACACAGATACGCAGTATTTT.

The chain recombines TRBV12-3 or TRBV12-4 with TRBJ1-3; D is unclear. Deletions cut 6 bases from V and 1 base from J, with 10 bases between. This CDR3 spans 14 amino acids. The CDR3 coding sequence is TGTGCCAGCAGCCTCTACAGTTCTGGAAACACCATATATTTT. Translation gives CASSLYSSGNTIYF.

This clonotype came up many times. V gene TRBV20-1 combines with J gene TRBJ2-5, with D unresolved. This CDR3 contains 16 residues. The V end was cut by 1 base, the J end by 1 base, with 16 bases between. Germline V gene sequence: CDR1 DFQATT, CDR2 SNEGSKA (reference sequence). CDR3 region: CSARGYRETFQETQYF. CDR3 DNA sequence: TGCAGTGCTAGAGGATACAGAGAGACCTTCCAAGAGACCCAGTACTTC.

CDR3 amino acids: CASRRRRYEQYF. CDR3 nucleotides: TGTGCCAGCCGACGGCGAAGGTACGAGCAGTACTTC. The chain employs TRBV21-1 and TRBJ2-7. TRBV21-1 corresponds to a pseudogene. The CDR3 runs to 12 residues.

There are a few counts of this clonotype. The CDR3 spells CASSLWGDEQYF. The CDR3, as DNA: TGTGCCAGCAGTTTATGGGGAGACGAGCAGTACTTC. The chain links TRBV11-2 to TRBJ2-7; TRBD2 is a possible D gene (5 bases). Germline lookup yields CDR1 SGHAT and CDR2 FQNNGV. The V end was cut by 6 bases, the J end by 5 bases, with 11 bases between. CDR3 length equals 12 residues.

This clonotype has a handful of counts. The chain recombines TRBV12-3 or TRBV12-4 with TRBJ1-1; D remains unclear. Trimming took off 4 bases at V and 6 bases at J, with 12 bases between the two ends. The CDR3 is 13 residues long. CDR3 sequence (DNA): TGTGCCAGCAGTTCTTTTTGGAGAGCTGAAGCTTTCTTT. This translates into CASSSFWRAEAFF.

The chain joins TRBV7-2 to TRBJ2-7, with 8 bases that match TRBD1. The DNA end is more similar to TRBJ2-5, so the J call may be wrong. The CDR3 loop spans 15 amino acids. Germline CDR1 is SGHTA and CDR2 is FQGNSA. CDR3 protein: CASSHPTGADETQYF. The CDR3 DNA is TGTGCCAGCAGCCATCCGACAGGGGCAGATGAGACCCAGTACTTC.

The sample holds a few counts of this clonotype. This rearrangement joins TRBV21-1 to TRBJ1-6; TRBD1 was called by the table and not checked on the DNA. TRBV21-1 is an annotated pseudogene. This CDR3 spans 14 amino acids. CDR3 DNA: TGTGCCAGCAGCAAGGACAGGGGCTTTGCGCCCCTCCACTTT. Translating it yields CASSKDRGFAPLHF.

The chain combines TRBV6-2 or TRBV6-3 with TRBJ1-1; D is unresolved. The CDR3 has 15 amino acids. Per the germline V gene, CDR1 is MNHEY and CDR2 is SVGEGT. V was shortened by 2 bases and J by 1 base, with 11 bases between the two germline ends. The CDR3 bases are TGTGCCAGCAGTTACCCGGGCGGGGAGAACACTGAAGCTTTCTTT. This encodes CASSYPGGENTEAFF.

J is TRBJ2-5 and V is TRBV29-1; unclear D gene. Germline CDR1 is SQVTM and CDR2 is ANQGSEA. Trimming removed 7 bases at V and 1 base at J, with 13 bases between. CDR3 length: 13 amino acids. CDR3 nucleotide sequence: TGCAGCGCTCGAACAGACTTCCAAGAGACCCAGTACTTC. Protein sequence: CSARTDFQETQYF.